The 30 T cell receptor beta chains reported below all come from one sample, sequenced in a study of shared T cell receptors in the human thymus. The protocol was immunoSEQ multiplex PCR, while the TCRdb copy is restricted to in-frame clones and leaves out a portion. The profile shows about 500,000 clones, around three quarters of them singletons. This sample was also put to use in a study of human thymus T cells.

The source material was thymocytes. Receptor source: a boy less than two years old with a congenital heart defect.

The chain has TRBV27 and TRBJ2-7; 8 bases line up with TRBD2. Germline CDR1 and CDR2: MNHEY and SMNVEV (reference sequence). CDR3 length equals 16 residues. The V segment lost 6 bases and the J segment 2 bases; nucleotides outside the gene matches: 12. The CDR3 reads CASSPPPGGMAYEQYF. For the CDR3, the DNA is TGTGCCAGCAGCCCACCCCCGGGAGGGATGGCCTACGAGCAGTACTTC.

The rearrangement uses TRBV5-1 and TRBJ2-7, with TRBD1 identical over 10 bases. The CDR3 consists of 16 residues. With V trimmed by 0 bases and J by 5 bases, 8 bases remained unmatched. Germline CDR1 and CDR2: SGHRS and YFSETQ. In DNA, the CDR3 is TGCGCCAGCAGCTTGGGACCCGGGACAGGGGCCCACGAGCAGTACTTC. This encodes CASSLGPGTGAHEQYF.

The rearrangement uses TRBV28 and TRBJ2-1; 10 positions match TRBD2. After removal of 7 bases from V and 7 bases from J, the junction contained 10 bases not matched to a gene. This CDR3 comprises 15 residues. The germline gives CDR1 MDHEN, CDR2 SYDVKM. The CDR3 DNA sequence: TGTGCCAGCAAACCCCTAGCGGGAGACGGAAATGAGCAGTTCTTC. Its translation: CASKPLAGDGNEQFF. The complete variable domain, with remaining parts taken from reference TRBV28 and TRBJ2-1, reads DVKVTQSSRYLVKRTGEKVFLECVQDMDHENMFWYRQDPGLGLRLIYFSYDVKMKEKGDIPEGYSVSREKKERFSLILESASTNQTSMYLCASKPLAGDGNEQFFGPGTRLTVL.

This clone has only a few counts. This rearrangement joins TRBV9 to TRBJ2-3; no firm D call. Germline CDR1 is SGDLS and CDR2 is YYNGEE. The CDR3 extends over 12 amino acids. V shed 3 bases and J shed 6 bases, with 8 bases lying between them. The DNA of the CDR3 is TGTGCCAGCAGCGCCCTCTCGGATACGCAGTATTTT. This codes for CASSALSDTQYF.

The gene calls are TRBV7-8 and TRBJ2-7; no clear D gene. The CDR3 totals 12 residues. Germline CDR1 and CDR2: SGHVS and FQNEAQ. V shed 5 bases and J shed 5 bases, with 10 bases lying between them. The CDR3 sequence: CASSLLIHEQYF. DNA for the CDR3: TGTGCCAGCAGCCTTCTAATCCACGAGCAGTACTTC.

The rearrangement links TRBV2 to TRBJ2-5; 9 bases are shared with TRBD2. The J segment lost 11 bases and the V segment lost 2 bases, leaving 9 bases of the junction unmatched. The CDR3 totals 14 residues. CDR1 SNHLY and CDR2 FYNNEI come from the germline V gene. As DNA, the CDR3 is TGTGCCAGCAGTGAACGGACGGGACTAGCCCAGCAGTACTTC. This translates into CASSERTGLAQQYF.

The V call is TRBV10-3, the J call TRBJ2-1, with 14 positions matching TRBD2. Germline values: CDR1 ENHRY, CDR2 SYGVKD. The V and J ends lost 4 bases and 1 base, in that order; junction bases with no gene match: 9. The CDR3 covers 19 residues. CDR3 in DNA: TGTGCCATCAGTGGACCGACTAGCGGGAGGGCCGGATCCTACAATGAGCAGTTCTTC. Translated, it gives CAISGPTSGRAGSYNEQFF.

CDR3 nucleotide sequence: TGTGCCAGCAGCCCAAGTGGTCCGGCCTACAATGAGCAGTTCTTC. The encoded protein is CASSPSGPAYNEQFF. V and J are TRBV11-2 and TRBJ2-1; D gene unclear. The CDR3 consists of 15 residues. The ends were cut back, 5 bases at V and 2 bases at J, with 13 bases in the middle. Germline assignment: CDR1 SGHAT and CDR2 FQNNGV.

The chain links TRBV15 to TRBJ2-3; 9 bases align to TRBD2. Looked up from germline, CDR1 is LNHNV and CDR2 is YYDKDF (reference sequence). The ends lost 4 bases at V and 0 bases at J; junction bases unmatched: 8. The CDR3 extends over 17 amino acids. The CDR3 reads CATSIGLACPSTDTQYF. The CDR3 DNA sequence: TGTGCCACCAGCATAGGACTAGCGTGTCCTAGCACAGATACGCAGTATTTT.

The chain is built from TRBV6-5 and TRBJ2-3; TRBD2 agrees at 7 bases. V lost 2 bases, J lost 4 bases, and 9 bases stayed unmatched. The CDR3 consists of 16 residues. Germline loops: CDR1 MNHEY, CDR2 SVGAGI. CDR3 DNA: TGTGCCAGCAGTTACCAGCAGGCGGGAGTCGCAGATACGCAGTATTTT. It is translated as CASSYQQAGVADTQYF.

The chain employs TRBV28 and TRBJ1-2; D gene unclear. Germline V gene sequence: CDR1 MDHEN, CDR2 SYDVKM. Trimming shortened V by 4 bases and J by 6 bases, and 6 bases separated the two germline ends. This CDR3 is built from 11 residues. The CDR3 loop is CASSSGNGYTF. DNA of the CDR3: TGTGCCAGCAGTTCGGGGAATGGCTACACCTTC.

This chain connects TRBV29-1 to TRBJ2-7, with 10 positions matching TRBD2. Germline V gene sequence: CDR1 SQVTM, CDR2 ANQGSEA. V gave up 4 bases and J gave up 3 bases; unmatched junction bases: 15. There are 17 residues in the CDR3. The CDR3 region is CSVGIAGGASKYYEQYF. The CDR3 region has the DNA TGCAGCGTTGGAATAGCGGGAGGCGCGTCGAAGTACTACGAGCAGTACTTC.

The chain carries TRBV5-1 and TRBJ2-5; 7 bases agree with TRBD2. Germline values: CDR1 SGHRS, CDR2 YFSETQ. The V segment lost 5 bases and the J segment 1 base; nucleotides outside the gene matches: 11. This CDR3 has 16 amino acids. The CDR3 sequence: CASSPGGGPLQETQYF. DNA for the CDR3: TGCGCCAGCAGTCCGGGGGGAGGGCCCCTCCAAGAGACCCAGTACTTC.

This sequence joins TRBV5-6 and TRBJ1-4, with TRBD1 identical over 10 bases. CDR1 and CDR2 (germline): SGHDT, YYEEEE. Germline trimming cut 0 bases from V and 5 bases from J; bases unmatched to any gene: 4. The length of the CDR3 is 16 residues. Here the CDR3 DNA reads TGTGCCAGCAGCTTGGGATGGACAGGGGGAAATGAAAAACTGTTTTTT. Translation: CASSLGWTGGNEKLFF.

The rearrangement joins TRBV15 to TRBJ1-1; 7 nucleotides align to TRBD1. The CDR3 runs 18 residues. CDR1 and CDR2 from the germline V gene are LNHNV and YYDKDF (reference sequence). With 0 bases clipped from V and 0 bases from J, the junction kept 10 bases outside the gene matches. CDR3 nucleotides: TGTGCCACCAGCAGAGATCTGGAAGACAGGGCGATGAACACTGAAGCTTTCTTT. Encoded protein: CATSRDLEDRAMNTEAFF. The full variable domain, in which reference TRBV15 and TRBJ1-1 provide the parts outside the CDR3, is DAMVIQNPRYQVTQFGKPVTLSCSQTLNHNVMYWYQQKSSQAPKLLFHYYDKDFNNEADTPDNFQSRRPNTSFCFLDIRSPGLGDTAMYLCATSRDLEDRAMNTEAFFGQGTRLTVV.

V is TRBV28 and J is TRBJ2-3; 15 positions agree with TRBD2. The CDR3 is 17 amino acids. Germline lookup yields CDR1 MDHEN and CDR2 SYDVKM. V shed 4 bases, J shed 1 base, and the junction held 3 bases outside the gene matches. The DNA of the CDR3 is TGTGCCAGCAGTTCGGGGACTAGCGGGAGGTGCACAGATACGCAGTATTTT. This codes for CASSSGTSGRCTDTQYF.

This chain connects TRBV5-1 to TRBJ2-5; the match to TRBD2 covers 9 bases. Germline assignment: CDR1 SGHRS and CDR2 YFSETQ. After removal of 0 bases from V and 5 bases from J, the junction contained 8 bases not matched to a gene. This CDR3 comprises 16 residues. In nucleotides, the CDR3 is TGCGCCAGCAGCTTGGATCCTAGCGGGATGGGGGAGACCCAGTACTTC. Encoded protein: CASSLDPSGMGETQYF. Based on the CDR3 plus reference TRBV5-1 and TRBJ2-5, the full variable domain is KAGVTQTPRYLIKTRGQQVTLSCSPISGHRSVSWYQQTPGQGLQFLFEYFSETQRNKGNFPGRFSGRQFSNSRSEMNVSTLELGDSALYLCASSLDPSGMGETQYFGPGTRLLVL.

The rearrangement links TRBV5-6 to TRBJ2-7, with TRBD2 as a possible D gene (6 bases). There are 16 residues in the CDR3. Germline CDR1 and CDR2: SGHDT and YYEEEE. V was cut by 4 bases and J by 1 base, with 18 bases left in between. The CDR3: CASSQTRDSRSYEQYF. Written as DNA, the CDR3 is TGTGCCAGCAGCCAAACACGGGACTCCCGTTCCTACGAGCAGTACTTC.

This chain joins TRBV9 and TRBJ1-5; possible D gene TRBD1, 5 bases. The CDR3 loop spans 15 amino acids. CDR1 and CDR2 (germline): SGDLS, YYNGEE. The V end lost 5 bases, the J end lost 2 bases, and 14 bases lay between the germline ends. The CDR3, as DNA: TGTGCCAGCAGTGTGAAACGGGGGTGCAATCAGCCCCAGCATTTT. This encodes CASSVKRGCNQPQHF.

This chain connects TRBV6-5 to TRBJ2-5; 7 positions match TRBD1. The CDR3 has 15 amino acids. The V segment lost 5 bases and the J segment 0 bases; nucleotides outside the gene matches: 6. Germline loops: CDR1 MNHEY, CDR2 SVGAGI. The DNA for the CDR3 is TGTGCCAGCAGTCTCGGGACAGTCCACCAAGAGACCCAGTACTTC. Encoded protein: CASSLGTVHQETQYF.

The chain recombines TRBV10-3 with TRBJ2-5; 9 nucleotides line up with TRBD1. Germline V CDR1 and CDR2: ENHRY, SYGVKD. CDR3 length equals 13 residues. With 6 bases clipped from V and 5 bases from J, the junction kept 4 bases outside the gene matches. CDR3 sequence reads: CAISHGQGETQYF. In DNA form, the CDR3 reads TGTGCCATCAGCCACGGACAGGGGGAGACCCAGTACTTC.

This rearrangement joins TRBV28 to TRBJ2-4; D unresolved. The CDR3 has 13 amino acids. Trimming removed 4 bases from V and 8 bases from J, with 12 bases in between. Germline loops: CDR1 MDHEN, CDR2 SYDVKM. DNA for the CDR3: TGTGCCAGCAGTTCCGCCTCTCTAGACATTCAGTACTTC. It yields the protein CASSSASLDIQYF.

CDR3 sequence reads: CASSQGTGFDYEQYF. Here the CDR3 DNA reads TGCGCCAGCAGCCAAGGGACAGGGTTTGACTACGAGCAGTACTTC. This chain joins TRBV4-3 and TRBJ2-7, with 8 bases fitting TRBD1. Germline CDR1 and CDR2: LGHNA and YSLEER. Germline trimming cut 1 base from V and 3 bases from J; bases unmatched to any gene: 5. This CDR3 spans 15 amino acids.

V and J are TRBV30 and TRBJ2-7; 11 nucleotides line up with TRBD2. Germline V lookup: CDR1 GTSNPN, CDR2 SVGIG (reference sequence). The junction had 20 bases not matched to a gene; V was cut back by 0 bases and J by 1 base. The CDR3 has 21 amino acids. Here the CDR3 reads CAWSVHLAGGSFDAISYEQYF. DNA of the CDR3: TGTGCCTGGAGTGTACATCTAGCGGGAGGCTCTTTTGACGCCATTTCCTACGAGCAGTACTTC.

In this sample, this clone turned up once. This chain connects TRBV11-2 to TRBJ2-5, with 12 nucleotides matching TRBD2. Trimming removed 7 bases from V and 5 bases from J; junction bases left unmatched: 14. The CDR3 length is 17 residues. The V gene's germline CDR1 is SGHAT and CDR2 FQNNGV. The CDR3 spells CASTPSSTSGRGETQYF. The CDR3 DNA follows: TGTGCCAGCACTCCATCCTCGACTAGCGGGAGAGGCGAGACCCAGTACTTC.

This clone occurred a few times. The chain couples TRBV19 to TRBJ2-1; 10 nucleotides match TRBD2. The CDR3 sequence is 14 residues long. The germline V gene has CDR1 LNHDA and CDR2 SQIVND (reference sequence). The V gene end was trimmed by 11 bases and the J gene end by 9 bases; junction bases not matched to a gene: 13. CDR3 sequence reads: CAATLAGDKGEQFF. The CDR3 DNA follows: TGTGCCGCCACCCTAGCGGGAGATAAAGGTGAGCAGTTCTTC.

The gene calls are TRBV11-2 and TRBJ2-5, with 9 nucleotides matching TRBD1. V shed 6 bases, J shed 3 bases, and the junction held 8 bases outside the gene matches. Germline CDR1 SGHAT, CDR2 FQNNGV. The CDR3 runs 15 residues. In nucleotides, the CDR3 is TGTGCCAGCAGGCCCGAGGACAGGGGAAAAGAGACCCAGTACTTC. Translation gives CASRPEDRGKETQYF.

The V and J genes are TRBV4-2 and TRBJ2-3; D perhaps matches TRBD1 (6 bases). There are 18 residues in the CDR3. The V gene lost 0 bases and the J gene lost 4 bases, with 20 bases spanning the gap. The V gene's germline CDR1 is LGHNA and CDR2 YNFKEQ. This CDR3 is CASSQDPPVQGKADTQYF. CDR3 DNA: TGTGCCAGCAGCCAAGATCCGCCCGTACAGGGAAAGGCAGATACGCAGTATTTT.

This CDR3 is CASSHDREDGYTF. The CDR3 region has the DNA TGTGCCAGCAGCCATGACAGAGAAGATGGCTACACCTTC. The chain is built from TRBV7-2 and TRBJ1-2, with a weak D call TRBD1 (5 bases). V was shortened by 5 bases and J by 6 bases, with 13 bases between the two germline ends. The germline V gene encodes CDR1 SGHTA and CDR2 FQGNSA. This CDR3 region has 13 residues.

The rearrangement links TRBV12-5 to TRBJ1-2; 8 bases map to TRBD1. Per the germline V gene, CDR1 is LGHNT and CDR2 is FRNRAP. With V trimmed by 2 bases and J by 4 bases, 6 bases remained unmatched. CDR3 length: 15 residues. CDR3 nucleotides: TGTGCTAGTGGTTTGATCGACAGGGGCCTCTATGGCTACACCTTC. Its protein product is CASGLIDRGLYGYTF.